A few counts support the clone carrying this T cell receptor (beta chain). Hyperthyroidism was newly diagnosed in patients aged 18 to 65 (duration under 2 months). Diagnostic assessment was based on clinical symptoms, serum thyroxine and TRAb, thyroid ultrasound and orbital computed tomography. These data originate in a study of T cells in Graves' hyperthyroidism and ophthalmopathy. Overall study context: Peripheral blood specimens were obtained at initial diagnosis, prior to any treatment.

Germline V gives CDR1 PRHDT, CDR2 FYEKMQ (reference sequence). V was pared by 2 bases and J by 2 bases, with 3 bases of the junction left unmatched. The CDR3 consists of 16 residues. TCR beta CDR3 sequences were amplified from RNA transcripts. In the first-round RT-PCR of the TCR CDR3, the HTBI primer set was used. TCRdb itself ran the multiplex PCR reads through MiXCR, one entry per CDR3 protein. Of around 340,000 distinct CDR3 sequences listed, roughly 18% are singletons. The chain is built from TRBV13 and TRBJ2-3; the match to TRBD2 covers 11 bases. This sequence was found in a woman in her fifties or sixties with Graves' hyperthyroidism. The sample comprised blood. This chain's CDR3 is CASSLLAGGLTDTQYF. In nucleotides, the CDR3 is TGTGCCAGCAGCTTACTAGCGGGGGGCCTCACAGATACGCAGTATTTT.